These 22 T cell receptor beta chains originate from one sample sequenced in a study of shared clonotypes between healthy human individuals. Data came from immunoSEQ multiplex PCR; TCRdb stores just in-frame clones and leaves some out. The sample carries more than 400,000 clones, over 70% recorded once. Sequenced input: PBMCs. Receptors were obtained from a woman aged 40 to 50 in good health. Some clones in this sample may be carry-over from other donors' samples.

This clone was seen only once. The chain links TRBV12-5 to TRBJ2-3; D remains ambiguous. Germline V CDR1 and CDR2: LGHNT, FRNRAP. The CDR3 length is 13 residues. The germline V and J ends were trimmed by 5 bases and 5 bases, with 11 bases remaining between them. The CDR3 reads CASGPPGGDTQYF. DNA for the CDR3: TGTGCTAGTGGTCCCCCAGGCGGAGATACGCAGTATTTT.

This clone was detected once. The V and J genes are TRBV6-6 and TRBJ1-2, with 8 bases that match TRBD1. V lost 6 bases, J lost 4 bases, and 4 bases stayed unmatched. From germline, CDR1 is MNHNY and CDR2 SVGAGI (reference sequence). CDR3 length: 13 amino acids. The CDR3 loop is CASRTGAGYGYTF. The CDR3 coding sequence is TGTGCCAGCAGGACAGGGGCGGGCTATGGCTACACCTTC.

Of note for this clone: The sample contains more than one DNA sequence encoding this CDR3. The chain links TRBV6-1 to TRBJ2-3; D gene uncertain. This CDR3 has 14 amino acids. Germline V lookup: CDR1 MNHNS, CDR2 SASEGT. Trimming cost V 5 bases and J 0 bases, with 9 bases left between them. For the CDR3, the DNA is TGTGCCAGCAGTCCCTTGGCTAGCACAGATACGCAGTATTTT. This gives the protein CASSPLASTDTQYF.

This clone has just a few counts. The gene calls are TRBV7-6 and TRBJ2-7; 9 bases map to TRBD1. This CDR3 is built from 15 residues. Germline lookup yields CDR1 SGHVS and CDR2 FNYEAQ. V trimming: 5 bases; J trimming: 2 bases; junction bases outside the gene matches: 7. CDR3 residues: CASSQGDRVTYEQYF. CDR3 nucleotide sequence: TGTGCCAGCAGCCAAGGGGACAGGGTAACCTACGAGCAGTACTTC. The variable domain in full, completed from reference TRBV7-6 and TRBJ2-7, reads GAGVSQSPRYKVTKRGQDVALRCDPISGHVSLYWYRQALGQGPEFLTYFNYEAQQDKSGLPNDRFSAERPEGSISTLTIQRTEQRDSAMYRCASSQGDRVTYEQYFGPGTRLTVT.

About this clone itself: A read error may explain this, as a much larger clone is one base away. Distinct nucleotide sequences in the sample also encode this CDR3. The chain uses TRBV7-8 and TRBJ2-3, with D possibly TRBD1 on 6 matching bases. Trimming took off 2 bases at V and 2 bases at J, with 11 bases between the two ends. Germline CDR1 SGHVS, CDR2 FQNEAQ. This CDR3 has 15 residues. The CDR3 DNA follows: TGTGCCAGCAGCTTACAACAGGGTAACACAGATACGCAGTATTTT. Amino acids: CASSLQQGNTDTQYF.

The CDR3, as DNA: TGTGCCTGGGGGGCAGTCGCTAACTATGGCTACACCTTC. Protein: CAWGAVANYGYTF. The chain has TRBV30 and TRBJ1-2, with D possibly being TRBD1 (5 bases). V was shortened by 5 bases and J by 0 bases, with 10 bases between the two germline ends. The V gene's germline CDR1 is GTSNPN and CDR2 SVGIG (reference sequence). The CDR3 has 13 amino acids.

The chain combines TRBV29-1 with TRBJ2-7; D is uncertain. Germline assignment: CDR1 SQVTM and CDR2 ANQGSEA. Trimming stripped 6 bases from V and 5 bases from J, with 11 bases between. There are 11 residues in the CDR3. This CDR3 is CSVGVGHEQYF. The CDR3 bases are TGCAGCGTCGGAGTAGGGCACGAGCAGTACTTC.

This rearrangement joins TRBV4-3 to TRBJ2-7, with D perhaps given as TRBD1 or TRBD2 (5 bases each). CDR1 is LGHNA, CDR2 YSLEER, per germline. The V end was cut by 0 bases, the J end by 4 bases, with 16 bases between. The CDR3 contains 16 residues. CDR3 sequence reads: CASSQDERGPVYEQYF. The CDR3 nucleotides read TGCGCCAGCAGCCAAGATGAGAGGGGTCCTGTGTACGAGCAGTACTTC.

Notes on this clone: A far larger clone differs by one base, so this is likely a read error. The rearrangement joins TRBV5-6 to TRBJ2-2; 7 positions match TRBD1. This CDR3 contains 15 residues. V shed 4 bases, J shed 7 bases, and the junction held 10 bases outside the gene matches. Per germline, CDR1 SGHDT and CDR2 YYEEEE. CDR3 protein: CASSPPDRADGELFF. For the CDR3, the DNA is TGTGCCAGCAGCCCTCCCGACAGGGCGGACGGGGAGCTGTTTTTT.

This sequence joins TRBV18 and TRBJ2-1, with 7 bases that match TRBD2. Germline assignment: CDR1 KGHSH and CDR2 LQKENI. The CDR3 has 16 residues. The ends lost 3 bases at V and 7 bases at J; junction bases unmatched: 12. The CDR3 region has the DNA TGTGCCAGCTCACCCCCCGTGGCGGGAGTTGGTAATGAGCAGTTCTTC. Translation: CASSPPVAGVGNEQFF.

The rearrangement joins TRBV5-4 to TRBJ2-7; the match to TRBD1 covers 7 bases. This CDR3 is built from 13 residues. Losses at the gene ends were 4 bases for V and 0 bases for J; bases not matched to a gene: 1. Germline assignment: CDR1 SGHNT and CDR2 YYREEE (reference sequence). The CDR3 bases are TGTGCCAGCAGCAGACAGGGCTCCTACGAGCAGTACTTC. Protein: CASSRQGSYEQYF.

This sequence joins TRBV7-9 and TRBJ1-2; D ambiguous. The V gene's germline CDR1 is SEHNR and CDR2 FQNEAQ (reference sequence). Deletions cut 5 bases from V and 1 base from J, with 11 bases between. The CDR3 consists of 14 residues. The CDR3 DNA sequence: TGTGCCAGCAGCCCTAGTCAGTTTAACTATGGCTACACCTTC. As protein: CASSPSQFNYGYTF. Variable domain in full (rest from reference TRBV7-9 and TRBJ1-2): DTGVSQNPRHKITKRGQNVTFRCDPISEHNRLYWYRQTLGQGPEFLTYFQNEAQLEKSRLLSDRFSAERPKGSFSTLEIQRTEQGDSAMYLCASSPSQFNYGYTFGSGTRLTVV.

The sample holds many counts of this clone. This sample also contains other DNA sequences that code for the same CDR3. The chain employs TRBV4-2 and TRBJ2-6, with 7 bases that match TRBD1. The germline V gene has CDR1 LGHNA and CDR2 YNFKEQ. CDR3 size: 18 residues. J was trimmed by 0 bases and V by 5 bases; bases with no gene match: 10. The DNA of the CDR3 is TGTGCCAGCAGCGTACCGGGACAGCTTTCCTCTGGGGCCAACGTCCTGACTTTC. Amino acids: CASSVPGQLSSGANVLTF.

The J gene is TRBJ2-1, the V gene TRBV4-3; 7 bases align to TRBD1. With 0 bases clipped from V and 3 bases from J, the junction kept 2 bases outside the gene matches. The length of the CDR3 is 15 residues. CDR1 is LGHNA and CDR2 is YSLEER in the germline V gene. CDR3 region: CASSQDSGGYNEQFF. The CDR3 DNA sequence: TGCGCCAGCAGCCAAGATTCAGGGGGCTACAATGAGCAGTTCTTC.

As regards this clone: This probably arose from a read error, given a far larger clone one base away. This chain links TRBV5-6 with TRBJ1-5, with D tentatively TRBD1 (5 bases). Germline V lookup: CDR1 SGHDT, CDR2 YYEEEE. CDR3 length equals 14 residues. For the CDR3, the DNA is TGTACCAGCAGCTTGGGGCCGGGAGAACAGCCCCAGCATTTT. Translating gives CTSSLGPGEQPQHF.

This clone showed up just a few times. The chain carries TRBV7-6 and TRBJ1-1; 9 nucleotides agree with TRBD1. Per the germline V gene, CDR1 is SGHVS and CDR2 is FNYEAQ. J was trimmed by 7 bases and V by 5 bases; bases with no gene match: 14. CDR3 length: 16 amino acids. Written as DNA, the CDR3 is TGTGCCAGCAGCGAACTGGACAGGGGTCTTGGCCTTGAAGCTTTCTTT. Translated, it gives CASSELDRGLGLEAFF.

As to this clone: Other DNA sequences in the same sample also yield this CDR3. The V call is TRBV7-9, the J call TRBJ2-5, with D hard to call. In germline, CDR1 is SEHNR, CDR2 FQNEAQ (reference sequence). The CDR3 length is 11 residues. Trimming cost V 5 bases and J 0 bases, with 1 base left between them. CDR3 sequence reads: CASSDQETQYF. DNA for the CDR3: TGTGCCAGCAGCGACCAAGAGACCCAGTACTTC.

V gene TRBV2 combines with J gene TRBJ2-3; a weak D match, TRBD2 (6 bases). V was clipped by 4 bases and J by 2 bases, with 10 bases between them. CDR3 length equals 14 residues. Germline CDR1 SNHLY, CDR2 FYNNEI. The CDR3 coding sequence is TGTGCCAGCAGTGGGGGACTGGTCACAGATACGCAGTATTTT. This codes for CASSGGLVTDTQYF.

The rearrangement joins TRBV5-4 to TRBJ1-4; 11 bases match TRBD1. Germline V gene lookup returns CDR1 SGHNT and CDR2 YYREEE (reference sequence). This CDR3 contains 18 residues. V trimming: 0 bases; J trimming: 8 bases; junction bases outside the gene matches: 12. The CDR3 DNA sequence: TGTGCCAGCAGCTTGGACGGACAGGGGGCCCTGTTAAACGAAAAACTGTTTTTT. It translates to CASSLDGQGALLNEKLFF.

The gene calls are TRBV9 and TRBJ2-1, with 10 bases fitting TRBD1. The CDR3 is 15 amino acids. Trimming cost V 2 bases and J 5 bases; bases outside gene matches: 4. The germline CDR1 and CDR2 sequences are SGDLS and YYNGEE. The CDR3 is CASSVRDRGNNEQFF. CDR3 sequence (DNA): TGTGCCAGCAGCGTCCGGGACAGGGGAAACAATGAGCAGTTCTTC.

V usage is TRBV5-1 and J usage is TRBJ1-2, with 9 bases aligning to TRBD1. The V segment lost 4 bases and the J segment 5 bases; nucleotides outside the gene matches: 6. The CDR3 contains 14 residues. CDR1 is SGHRS, CDR2 YFSETQ, per germline. In DNA, the CDR3 is TGCGCCAGCAGCCCCCGGACAGGGGTGTATGGCTACACCTTC. It encodes CASSPRTGVYGYTF.

A remark on this clone: Other DNA variants within this sample encode the same CDR3. The chain carries TRBV18 and TRBJ2-2; TRBD2 is a possible D gene (5 bases). Per germline, CDR1 KGHSH and CDR2 LQKENI. V lost 3 bases to trimming and J lost 4 bases, with 9 bases between them. The CDR3 contains 14 residues. The CDR3 sequence is CASSPREGTGELFF. The CDR3 DNA sequence: TGTGCCAGCTCACCGAGGGAAGGCACCGGGGAGCTGTTTTTT. The variable domain in full, with the rest retrieved from reference TRBV18 and TRBJ2-2, is NAGVMQNPRHLVRRRGQEARLRCSPMKGHSHVYWYRQLPEEGLKFMVYLQKENIIDESGMPKERFSAEFPKEGPSILRIQQVVRGDSAAYFCASSPREGTGELFFGEGSRLTVL.